This TCR beta chain appears in the sequencing data of a study of metastatic and nonmetastatic thyroid tumors. Study context: From malignant and benign thyroid patients, repertoires in blood and in tumor or nodule tissue were compared. General observations from the study: It was reportedly found that TCR beta diversity was significantly higher in malignant thyroid tumors than in benign nodules, a difference seen in both blood and tumor samples.

Germline V gene sequence: CDR1 LNHDA, CDR2 SQIVND (reference sequence). V was pared by 7 bases and J by 7 bases, with 7 bases of the junction left unmatched. The CDR3 is made up of 14 amino acids. A word on this clone: Its antigen is unidentified.

All patients were untreated before thyroid surgery. MiXCR re-clonotyped the PCR reads for TCRdb. The sample includes approximately 25,000 clones, about 26% of them seen just once. This sequence originates from a male donor with papillary thyroid cancer or a benign thyroid nodule (not recorded which). Some clones in this sample may be carry-over from other donors' samples. Material for sequencing was blood. J is TRBJ1-2 and V is TRBV19; 12 bases fit TRBD1. The CDR3 DNA reads TGTGCCAGTATTAGGGACAGGGGGCTCCGTGGCTACACCTTC. Its translation: CASIRDRGLRGYTF. Variable domain in full (rest from reference TRBV19 and TRBJ1-2): DGGITQSPKYLFRKEGQNVTLSCEQNLNHDAMYWYRQDPGQGLRLIYYSQIVNDFQKGDIAEGYSVSREKKESFPLTVTSAQKNPTAFYLCASIRDRGLRGYTFGSGTRLTVV.